What follows is one T cell receptor beta chain and its context. This record belongs to a study of blood T cell repertoires in COVID-19. Study summary: Sites across the United States, Italy and Spain contributed samples from acute and convalescent COVID-19. T cells, B-cell-depleted T cells, or PBMCs supplied cDNA or gDNA.

In the study's own analysis: Amplification of reference gene primers was used by the study to estimate nucleated cell counts. The assay was immunoSEQ multiplex PCR, and TCRdb's table has in-frame clones only and misses some. Clonal size and the V and J genes are those of that table, whereas D and trimming came from the DNA. Found here are about 98,000 clones, around 86% of them singletons; the top ten hold about a tenth. The V segment lost 3 bases and the J segment 5 bases; nucleotides outside the gene matches: 10. This CDR3 is 16 amino acids long. Germline V gene data show CDR1 as SGHRS and CDR2 as YFSETQ.

The chain uses TRBV5-1 and TRBJ2-2, with 7 bases lining up with TRBD2. The receptor was isolated from a man aged 50-59 years with acute or convalescent COVID-19. Sequenced input: peripheral blood. The CDR3 DNA reads as TGCGCCAGCAGCTCTGGACTAGTTGGGGGAACCGGGGAGCTGTTTTTT. This codes for CASSSGLVGGTGELFF.